The present entry profiles one T cell receptor beta chain with its context. The ends lost 4 bases at V and 5 bases at J; junction bases unmatched: 5. The CDR3 loop spans 13 amino acids. Germline V CDR1 and CDR2: SQVTM, ANQGSEA. The data derive from a study of T cells in localized non-small cell lung cancer. The assay was immunoSEQ multiplex PCR, and TCRdb's table has in-frame clones only and misses some. The repertoire has tens of thousands of clones, roughly 86% of them found once; the top ten carry 2.6%. The source material was peripheral blood, sampled before any cancer treatment. This sequence was found in a female donor older than 55 with stage I squamous cell lung carcinoma. V and J are TRBV29-1 and TRBJ2-5; TRBD2 matches 9 bases. CDR3 sequence: CSVGGRAMETQYF. The CDR3 DNA sequence: TGCAGCGTTGGCGGGAGGGCCATGGAGACCCAGTACTTC. The full variable domain, with the rest looked up from reference TRBV29-1 and TRBJ2-5, is SAVISQKPSRDICQRGTSLTIQCQVDSQVTMMFWYRQQPGQSLTLIATANQGSEATYESGFVIDKFPISRPNLTFSTLTVSNMSPEDSSIYLCSVGGRAMETQYFGPGTRLLVL.